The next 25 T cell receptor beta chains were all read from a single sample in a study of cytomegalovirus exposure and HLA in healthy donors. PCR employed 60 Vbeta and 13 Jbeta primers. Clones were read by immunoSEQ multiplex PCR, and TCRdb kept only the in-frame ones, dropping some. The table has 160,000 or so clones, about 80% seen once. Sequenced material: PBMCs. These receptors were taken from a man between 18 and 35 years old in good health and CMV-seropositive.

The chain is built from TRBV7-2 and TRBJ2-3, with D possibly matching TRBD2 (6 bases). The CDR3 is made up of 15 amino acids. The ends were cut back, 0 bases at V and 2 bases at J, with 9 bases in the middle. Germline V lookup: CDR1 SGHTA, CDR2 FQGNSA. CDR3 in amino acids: CASSLAGGTTDTQYF. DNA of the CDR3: TGTGCCAGCAGCTTAGCGGGCGGGACCACAGATACGCAGTATTTT. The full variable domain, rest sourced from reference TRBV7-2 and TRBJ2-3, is GAGVSQSPSNKVTEKGKDVELRCDPISGHTALYWYRQSLGQGLEFLIYFQGNSAPDKSGLPSDRFSAERTGGSVSTLTIQRTQQEDSAVYLCASSLAGGTTDTQYFGPGTRLTVL.

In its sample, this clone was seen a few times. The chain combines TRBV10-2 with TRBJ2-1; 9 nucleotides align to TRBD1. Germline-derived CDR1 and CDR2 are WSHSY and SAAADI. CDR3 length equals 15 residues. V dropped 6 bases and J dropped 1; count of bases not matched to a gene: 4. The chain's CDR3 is CASRPGTGSYNEQFF. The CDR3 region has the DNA TGCGCCAGCAGGCCCGGGACAGGGTCCTACAATGAGCAGTTCTTC.

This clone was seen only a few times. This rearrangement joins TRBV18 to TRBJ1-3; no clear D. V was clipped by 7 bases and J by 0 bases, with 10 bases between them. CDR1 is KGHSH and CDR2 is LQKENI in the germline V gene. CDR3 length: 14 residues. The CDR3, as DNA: TGTGCCAGCTTACCGACACTCTCTGGAAACACCATATATTTT. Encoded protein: CASLPTLSGNTIYF.

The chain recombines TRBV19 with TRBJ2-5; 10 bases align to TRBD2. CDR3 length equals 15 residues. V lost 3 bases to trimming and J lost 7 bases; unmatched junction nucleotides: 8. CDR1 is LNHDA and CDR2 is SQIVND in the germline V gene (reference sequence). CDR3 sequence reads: CASSIPAGGSATQYF. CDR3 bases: TGTGCCAGTAGTATTCCAGCGGGAGGGTCGGCGACCCAGTACTTC.

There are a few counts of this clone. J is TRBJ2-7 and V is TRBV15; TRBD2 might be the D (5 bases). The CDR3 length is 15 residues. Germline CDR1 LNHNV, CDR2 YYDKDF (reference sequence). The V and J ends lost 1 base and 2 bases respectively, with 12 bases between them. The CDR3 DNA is TGTGCCACCAGCAGAGTAGGGAGTTTAGCCTACGAGCAGTACTTC. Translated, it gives CATSRVGSLAYEQYF.

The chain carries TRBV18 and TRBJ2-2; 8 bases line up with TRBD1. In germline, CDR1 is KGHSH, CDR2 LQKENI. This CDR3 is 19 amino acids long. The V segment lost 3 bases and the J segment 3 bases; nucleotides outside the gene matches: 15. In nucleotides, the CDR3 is TGTGCCAGCTCACCCTTGGGACAGGTTCCTTCGAGATACACCGGGGAGCTGTTTTTT. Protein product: CASSPLGQVPSRYTGELFF.

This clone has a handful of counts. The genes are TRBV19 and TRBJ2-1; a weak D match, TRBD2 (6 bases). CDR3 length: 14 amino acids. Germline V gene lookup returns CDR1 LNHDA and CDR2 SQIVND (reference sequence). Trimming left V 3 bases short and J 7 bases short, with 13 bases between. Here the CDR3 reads CASSILGLQNEQFF. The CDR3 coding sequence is TGTGCCAGTAGTATTCTGGGACTCCAAAATGAGCAGTTCTTC.

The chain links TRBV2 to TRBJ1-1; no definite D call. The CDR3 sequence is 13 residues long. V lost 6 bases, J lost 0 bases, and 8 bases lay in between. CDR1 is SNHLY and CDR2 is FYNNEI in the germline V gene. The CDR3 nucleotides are TGTGCCAGCAGGGGCATTTTGAACACTGAAGCTTTCTTT. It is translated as CASRGILNTEAFF.

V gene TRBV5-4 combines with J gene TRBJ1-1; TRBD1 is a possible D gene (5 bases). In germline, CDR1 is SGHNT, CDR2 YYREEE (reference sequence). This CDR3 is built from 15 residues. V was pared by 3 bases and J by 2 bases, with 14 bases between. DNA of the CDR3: TGTGCCAGCAGCTCATCGCTAGGGGTTAACACTGAAGCTTTCTTT. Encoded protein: CASSSSLGVNTEAFF.

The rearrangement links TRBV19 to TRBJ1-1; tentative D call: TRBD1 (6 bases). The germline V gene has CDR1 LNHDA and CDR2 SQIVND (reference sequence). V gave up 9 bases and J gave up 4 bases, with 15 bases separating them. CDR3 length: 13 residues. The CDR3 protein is CASNREGGTEAFF. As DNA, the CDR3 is TGTGCCAGCAACAGGGAGGGGGGCACTGAAGCTTTCTTT.

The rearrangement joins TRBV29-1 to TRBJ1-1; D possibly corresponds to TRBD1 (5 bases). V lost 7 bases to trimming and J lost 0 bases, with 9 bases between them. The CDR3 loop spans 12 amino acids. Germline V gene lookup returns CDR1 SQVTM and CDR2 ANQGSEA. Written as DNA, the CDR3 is TGCAGCGGTCGGGGGATGAACACTGAAGCTTTCTTT. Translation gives CSGRGMNTEAFF.

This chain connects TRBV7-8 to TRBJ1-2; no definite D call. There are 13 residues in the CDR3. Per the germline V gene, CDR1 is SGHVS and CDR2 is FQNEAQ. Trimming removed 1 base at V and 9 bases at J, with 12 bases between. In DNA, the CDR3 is TGTGCCAGCAGCTTAGGCTATAGGGAGAGCTACACCTTC. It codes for CASSLGYRESYTF.

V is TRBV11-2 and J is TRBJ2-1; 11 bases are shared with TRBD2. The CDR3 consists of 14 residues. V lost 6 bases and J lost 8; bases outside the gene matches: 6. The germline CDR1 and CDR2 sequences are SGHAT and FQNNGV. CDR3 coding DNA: TGTGCCAGCAGGGAACTAGCGGGAGTTGATGAGCAGTTCTTC. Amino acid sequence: CASRELAGVDEQFF.

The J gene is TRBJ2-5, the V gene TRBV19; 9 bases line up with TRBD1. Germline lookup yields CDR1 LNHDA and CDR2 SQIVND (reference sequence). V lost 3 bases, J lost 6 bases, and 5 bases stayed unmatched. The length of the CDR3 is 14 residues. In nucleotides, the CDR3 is TGTGCCAGTAGTATGACAGGGGGACGGCAGACCCAGTACTTC. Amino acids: CASSMTGGRQTQYF.

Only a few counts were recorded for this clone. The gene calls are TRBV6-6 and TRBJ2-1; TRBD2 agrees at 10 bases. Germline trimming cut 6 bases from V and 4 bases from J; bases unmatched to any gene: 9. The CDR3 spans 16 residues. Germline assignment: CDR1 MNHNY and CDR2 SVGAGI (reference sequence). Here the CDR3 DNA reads TGTGCCAGCAGGCCCCCCACTAGCGGGATTTACAATGAGCAGTTCTTC. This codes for CASRPPTSGIYNEQFF.

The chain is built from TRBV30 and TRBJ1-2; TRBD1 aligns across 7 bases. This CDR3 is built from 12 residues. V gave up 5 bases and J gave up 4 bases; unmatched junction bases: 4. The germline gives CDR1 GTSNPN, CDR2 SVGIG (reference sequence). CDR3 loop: CAWFGTAYGYTF. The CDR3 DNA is TGTGCCTGGTTCGGGACAGCCTATGGCTACACCTTC.

Written as DNA, the CDR3 is TGTGCCAGCAGTGACGAGCTTCAGGGTATCATCGATGGCTACACCTTC. Its translation: CASSDELQGIIDGYTF. The chain recombines TRBV6-4 with TRBJ1-2, with a weak D call TRBD1 (5 bases). Trimming cost V 2 bases and J 6 bases, with 19 bases left between them. Per the germline V gene, CDR1 is MRHNA and CDR2 is SNTAGT. CDR3 length: 16 amino acids.

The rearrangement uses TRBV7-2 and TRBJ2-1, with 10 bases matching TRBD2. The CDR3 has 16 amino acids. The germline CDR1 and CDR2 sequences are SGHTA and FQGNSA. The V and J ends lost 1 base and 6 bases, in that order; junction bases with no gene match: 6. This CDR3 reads CASSLVRASGGNEQFF. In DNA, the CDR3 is TGTGCCAGCAGCTTAGTTCGGGCTAGCGGGGGCAATGAGCAGTTCTTC.

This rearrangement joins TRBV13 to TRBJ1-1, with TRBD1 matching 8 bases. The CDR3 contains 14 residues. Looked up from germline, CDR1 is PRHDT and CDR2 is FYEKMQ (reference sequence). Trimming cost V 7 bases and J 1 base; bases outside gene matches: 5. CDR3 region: CASTYRGRNTEAFF. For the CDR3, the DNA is TGTGCCAGCACCTACAGGGGGAGGAACACTGAAGCTTTCTTT. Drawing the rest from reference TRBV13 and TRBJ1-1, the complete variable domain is AAGVIQSPRHLIKEKRETATLKCYPIPRHDTVYWYQQGPGQDPQFLISFYEKMQSDKGSIPDRFSAQQFSDYHSELNMSSLELGDSALYFCASTYRGRNTEAFFGQGTRLTVV.

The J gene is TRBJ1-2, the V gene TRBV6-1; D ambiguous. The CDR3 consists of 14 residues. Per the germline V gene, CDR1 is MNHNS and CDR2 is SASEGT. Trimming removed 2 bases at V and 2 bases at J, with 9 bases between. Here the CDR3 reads CASSEYGLNYGYTF. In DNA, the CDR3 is TGTGCCAGCAGTGAATACGGACTGAACTATGGCTACACCTTC.

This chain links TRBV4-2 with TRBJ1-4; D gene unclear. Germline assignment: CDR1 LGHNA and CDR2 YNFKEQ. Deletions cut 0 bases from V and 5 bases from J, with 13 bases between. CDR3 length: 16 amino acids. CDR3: CASSQDPGGGNEKLFF. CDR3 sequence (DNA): TGTGCCAGCAGCCAAGATCCCGGTGGAGGGAATGAAAAACTGTTTTTT.

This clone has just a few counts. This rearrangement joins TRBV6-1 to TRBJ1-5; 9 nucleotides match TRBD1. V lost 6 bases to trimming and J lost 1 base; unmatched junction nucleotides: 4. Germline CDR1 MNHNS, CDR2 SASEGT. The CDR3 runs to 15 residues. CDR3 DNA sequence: TGTGCCAGCAGATCCGGGACAGGGAGCAATCAGCCCCAGCATTTT. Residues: CASRSGTGSNQPQHF.

In nucleotides, the CDR3 is TGTGCCAGCAGCCAATACAGGGGTAAAGAGACCCAGTACTTC. Amino acids: CASSQYRGKETQYF. This sequence joins TRBV14 and TRBJ2-5; TRBD1 matches 7 bases. The CDR3 contains 14 residues. V shed 2 bases, J shed 3 bases, and the junction held 3 bases outside the gene matches. In germline, CDR1 is SGHDN, CDR2 FVKESK.

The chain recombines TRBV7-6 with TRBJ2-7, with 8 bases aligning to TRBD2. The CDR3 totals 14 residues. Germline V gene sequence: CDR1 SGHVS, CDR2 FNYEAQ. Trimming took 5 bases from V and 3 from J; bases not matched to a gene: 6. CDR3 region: CASSHSGSVYEQYF. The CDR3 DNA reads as TGTGCCAGCAGCCACAGCGGGAGCGTCTACGAGCAGTACTTC.

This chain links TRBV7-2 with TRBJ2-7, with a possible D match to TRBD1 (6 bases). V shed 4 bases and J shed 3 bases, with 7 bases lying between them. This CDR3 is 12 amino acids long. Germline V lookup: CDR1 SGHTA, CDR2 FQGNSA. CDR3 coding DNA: TGTGCCAGCAGCTGGGACATCTACGAGCAGTACTTC. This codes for CASSWDIYEQYF.